The clone carrying this TCR beta chain was counted between two and nine times. What it recognizes is unknown. Germline CDR1 is MNHEY and CDR2 is SMNVEV (reference sequence). This CDR3 region has 15 residues. The J segment lost 1 base and the V segment lost 5 bases, leaving 5 bases of the junction unmatched. The data were obtained in a study of beta chain features in type 1 diabetes. Study-wide findings and caveats: Naive, central memory and Treg TCRB repertoires seemed to resemble each other more closely in patients than they did in healthy donors. Although PCR might favor shorter templates, it would do so equally in patients and controls.

Every isolated RNA sample was fully reverse transcribed, so sequencing captured expressed TCRB transcripts. Generated by immunoSEQ multiplex PCR, the TCRdb table keeps only in-frame clones and is missing some. Altogether hundreds of thousands of clones are present, approximately 14% being singletons, with the ten largest covering over 5%. A heparinised blood draw that averaged roughly 110 mL was obtained once from each donor. Stem cell-like memory, regulatory, central memory and naive CD4+ cells were sorted via CD45RO/CCR7/CD25/CD127/CD95/CD27. V is TRBV27 and J is TRBJ1-5; 7 bases agree with TRBD1. The sequence was obtained from a man aged 30 to 45 in good health. The sequencing input was central memory CD4+ T cells from blood. CDR3: CASSRGRVSNQPQHF. Written as DNA, the CDR3 is TGTGCCAGCAGTAGGGGGCGGGTGAGCAATCAGCCCCAGCATTTT.